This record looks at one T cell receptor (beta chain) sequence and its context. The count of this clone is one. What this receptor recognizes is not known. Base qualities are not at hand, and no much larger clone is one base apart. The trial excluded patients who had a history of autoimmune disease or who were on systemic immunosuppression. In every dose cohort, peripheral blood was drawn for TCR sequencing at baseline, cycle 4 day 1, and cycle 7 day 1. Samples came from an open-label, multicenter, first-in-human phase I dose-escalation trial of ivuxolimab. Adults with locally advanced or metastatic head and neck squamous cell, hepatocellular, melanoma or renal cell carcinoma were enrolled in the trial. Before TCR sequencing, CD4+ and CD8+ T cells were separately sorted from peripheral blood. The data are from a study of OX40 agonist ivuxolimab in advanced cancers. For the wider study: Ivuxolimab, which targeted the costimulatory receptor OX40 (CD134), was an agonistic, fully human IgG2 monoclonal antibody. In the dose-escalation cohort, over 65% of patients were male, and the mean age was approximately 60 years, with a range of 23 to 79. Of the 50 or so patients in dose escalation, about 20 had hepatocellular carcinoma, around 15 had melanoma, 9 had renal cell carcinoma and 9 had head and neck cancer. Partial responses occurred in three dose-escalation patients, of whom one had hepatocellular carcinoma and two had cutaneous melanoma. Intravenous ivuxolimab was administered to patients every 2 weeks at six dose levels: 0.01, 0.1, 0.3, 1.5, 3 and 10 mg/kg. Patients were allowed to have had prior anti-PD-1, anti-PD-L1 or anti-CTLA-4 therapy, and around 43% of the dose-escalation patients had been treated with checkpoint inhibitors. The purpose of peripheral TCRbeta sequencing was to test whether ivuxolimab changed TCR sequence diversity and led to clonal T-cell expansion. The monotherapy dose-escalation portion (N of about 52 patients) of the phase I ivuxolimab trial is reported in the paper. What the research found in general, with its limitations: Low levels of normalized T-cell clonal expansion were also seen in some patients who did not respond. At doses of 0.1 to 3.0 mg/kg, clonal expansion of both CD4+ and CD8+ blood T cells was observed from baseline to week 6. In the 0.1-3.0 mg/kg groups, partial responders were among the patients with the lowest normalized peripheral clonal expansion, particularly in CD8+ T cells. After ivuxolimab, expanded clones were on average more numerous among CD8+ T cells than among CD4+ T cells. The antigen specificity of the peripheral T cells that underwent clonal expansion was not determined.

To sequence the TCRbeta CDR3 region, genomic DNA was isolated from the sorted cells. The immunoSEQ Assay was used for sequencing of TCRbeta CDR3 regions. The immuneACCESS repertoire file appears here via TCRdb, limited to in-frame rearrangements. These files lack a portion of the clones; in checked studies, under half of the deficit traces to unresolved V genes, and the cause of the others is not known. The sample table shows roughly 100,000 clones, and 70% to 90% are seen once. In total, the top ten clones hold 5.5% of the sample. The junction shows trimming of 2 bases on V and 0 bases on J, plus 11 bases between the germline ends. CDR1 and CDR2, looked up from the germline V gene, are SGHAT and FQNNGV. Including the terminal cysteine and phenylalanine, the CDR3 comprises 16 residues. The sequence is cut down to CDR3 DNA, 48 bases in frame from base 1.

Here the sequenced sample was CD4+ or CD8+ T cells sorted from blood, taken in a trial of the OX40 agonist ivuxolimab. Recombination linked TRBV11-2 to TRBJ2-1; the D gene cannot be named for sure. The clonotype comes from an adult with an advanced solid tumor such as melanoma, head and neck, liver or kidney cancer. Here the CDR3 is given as CASSLNLVGSYNEQFF. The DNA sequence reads TGTGCCAGCAGCTTAAATCTTGTGGGCTCCTACAATGAGCAGTTCTTC.